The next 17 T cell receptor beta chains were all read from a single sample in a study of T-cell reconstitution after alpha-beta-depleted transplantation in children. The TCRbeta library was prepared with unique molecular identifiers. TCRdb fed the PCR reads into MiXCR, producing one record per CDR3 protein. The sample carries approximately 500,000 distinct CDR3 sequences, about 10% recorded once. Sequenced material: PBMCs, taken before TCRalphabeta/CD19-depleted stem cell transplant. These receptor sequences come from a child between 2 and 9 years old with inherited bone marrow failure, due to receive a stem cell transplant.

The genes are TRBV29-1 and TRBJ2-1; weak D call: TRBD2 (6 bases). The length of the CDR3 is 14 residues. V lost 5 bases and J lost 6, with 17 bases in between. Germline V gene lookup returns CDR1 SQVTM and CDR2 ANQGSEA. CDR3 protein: CSVPSGGLLNEQFF. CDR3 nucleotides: TGCAGCGTTCCCTCCGGTGGACTACTCAATGAGCAGTTCTTC.

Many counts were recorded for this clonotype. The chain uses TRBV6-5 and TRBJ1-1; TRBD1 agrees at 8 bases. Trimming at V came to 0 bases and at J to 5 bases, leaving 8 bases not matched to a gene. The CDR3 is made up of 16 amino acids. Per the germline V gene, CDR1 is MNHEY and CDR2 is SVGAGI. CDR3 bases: TGTGCCAGCAGTTACTCGGGGACAGGTCGTAGGACTGAAGCTTTCTTT. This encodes CASSYSGTGRRTEAFF.

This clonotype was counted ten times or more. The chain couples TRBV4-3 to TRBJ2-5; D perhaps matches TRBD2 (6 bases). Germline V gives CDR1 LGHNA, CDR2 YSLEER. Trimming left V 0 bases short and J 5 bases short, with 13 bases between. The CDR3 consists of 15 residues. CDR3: CASSQDREIGETQYF. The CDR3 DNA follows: TGCGCCAGCAGCCAAGATCGGGAGATCGGCGAGACCCAGTACTTC.

The CDR3 region is CAQNSRIAFSGANVLTF. The CDR3 DNA reads as TGTGCCCAGAACTCTAGAATAGCTTTCTCTGGGGCCAACGTCCTGACTTTC. V and J are TRBV30 and TRBJ2-6; D is ambiguous. This CDR3 is 17 amino acids long. Germline lookup yields CDR1 GTSNPN and CDR2 SVGIG (reference sequence). Deletions cut 8 bases from V and 0 bases from J, with 20 bases between. The variable domain in full, completed from reference TRBV30 and TRBJ2-6, reads SQTIHQWPATLVQPVGSPLSLECTVEGTSNPNLYWYRQAAGRGLQLLFYSVGIGQISSEVPQNLSASRPQDRQFILSSKKLLLSDSGFYLCAQNSRIAFSGANVLTFGAGSRLTVL.

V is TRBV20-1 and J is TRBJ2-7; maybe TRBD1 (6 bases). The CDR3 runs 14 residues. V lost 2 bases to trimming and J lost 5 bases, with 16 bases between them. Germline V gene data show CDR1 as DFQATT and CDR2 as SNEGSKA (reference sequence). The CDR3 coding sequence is TGCAGTGCTAGAACGACTCGGACAGCCCACGAGCAGTACTTC. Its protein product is CSARTTRTAHEQYF.

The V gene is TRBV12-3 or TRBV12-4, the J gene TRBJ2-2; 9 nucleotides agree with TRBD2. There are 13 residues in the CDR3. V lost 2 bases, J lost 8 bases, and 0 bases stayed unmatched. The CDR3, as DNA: TGTGCCAGCAGTTTACTAGCGGGAGGGGAGCTGTTTTTT. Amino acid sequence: CASSLLAGGELFF.

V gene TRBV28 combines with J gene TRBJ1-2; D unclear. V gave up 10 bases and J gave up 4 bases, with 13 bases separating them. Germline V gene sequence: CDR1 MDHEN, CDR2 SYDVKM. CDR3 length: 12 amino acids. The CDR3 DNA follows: TGTGCCATGGGCCTCGGGATCTATGGCTACACCTTC. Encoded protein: CAMGLGIYGYTF.

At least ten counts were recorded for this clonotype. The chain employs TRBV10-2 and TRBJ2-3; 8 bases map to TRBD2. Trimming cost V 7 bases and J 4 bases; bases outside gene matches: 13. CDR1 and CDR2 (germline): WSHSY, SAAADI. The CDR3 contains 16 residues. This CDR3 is CASTWGMGGRSDTQYF. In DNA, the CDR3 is TGCGCCAGCACCTGGGGGATGGGCGGGAGGTCAGATACGCAGTATTTT.

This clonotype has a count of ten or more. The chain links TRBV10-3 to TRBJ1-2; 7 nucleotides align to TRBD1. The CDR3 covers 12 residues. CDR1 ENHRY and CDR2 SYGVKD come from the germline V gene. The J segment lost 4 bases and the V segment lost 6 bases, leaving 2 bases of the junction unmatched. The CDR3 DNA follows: TGTGCCATCAGACAGGGGACCTATGGCTACACCTTC. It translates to CAIRQGTYGYTF.

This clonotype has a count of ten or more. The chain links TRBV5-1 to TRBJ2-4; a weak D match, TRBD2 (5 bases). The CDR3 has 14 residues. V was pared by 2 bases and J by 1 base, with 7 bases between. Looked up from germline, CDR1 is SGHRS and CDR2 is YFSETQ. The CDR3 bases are TGCGCCAGCAGCTTTGAGGGTGCCAAAAACATTCAGTACTTC. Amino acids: CASSFEGAKNIQYF.

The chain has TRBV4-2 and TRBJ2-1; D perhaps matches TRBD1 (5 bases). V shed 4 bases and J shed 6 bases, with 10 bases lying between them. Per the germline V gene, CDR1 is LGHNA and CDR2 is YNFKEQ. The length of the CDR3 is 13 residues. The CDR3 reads CASSLDSFNEQFF. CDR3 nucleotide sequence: TGTGCCAGCAGCCTAGACAGTTTCAATGAGCAGTTCTTC.

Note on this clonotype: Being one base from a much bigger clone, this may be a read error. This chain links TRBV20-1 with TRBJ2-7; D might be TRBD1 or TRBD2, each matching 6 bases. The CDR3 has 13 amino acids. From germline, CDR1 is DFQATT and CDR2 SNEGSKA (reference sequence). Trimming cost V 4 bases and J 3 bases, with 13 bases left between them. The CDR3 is CSAIHRGLYEQYF. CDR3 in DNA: TGCAGTGCTATTCACCGGGGGCTCTACGAGCAGTACTTC.

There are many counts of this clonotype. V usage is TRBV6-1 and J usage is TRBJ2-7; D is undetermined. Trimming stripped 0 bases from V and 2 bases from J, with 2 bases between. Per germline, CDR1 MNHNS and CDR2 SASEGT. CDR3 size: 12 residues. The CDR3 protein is CASSEATYEQYF. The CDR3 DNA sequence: TGTGCCAGCAGTGAAGCCACCTACGAGCAGTACTTC.

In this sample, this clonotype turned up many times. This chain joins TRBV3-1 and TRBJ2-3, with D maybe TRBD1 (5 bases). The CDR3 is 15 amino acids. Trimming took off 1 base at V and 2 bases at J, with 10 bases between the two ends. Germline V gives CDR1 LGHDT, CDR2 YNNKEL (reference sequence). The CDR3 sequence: CASSQAAGITDTQYF. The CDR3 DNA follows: TGTGCCAGCAGCCAAGCGGCAGGGATCACAGATACGCAGTATTTT.

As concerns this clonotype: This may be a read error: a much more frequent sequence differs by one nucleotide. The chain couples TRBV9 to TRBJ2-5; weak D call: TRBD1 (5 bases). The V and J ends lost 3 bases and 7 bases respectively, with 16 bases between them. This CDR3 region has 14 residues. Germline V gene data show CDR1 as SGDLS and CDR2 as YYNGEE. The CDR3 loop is CASSDTGPRGTQYF. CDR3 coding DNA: TGTGCCAGCAGCGACACCGGGCCTAGGGGGACCCAGTACTTC.

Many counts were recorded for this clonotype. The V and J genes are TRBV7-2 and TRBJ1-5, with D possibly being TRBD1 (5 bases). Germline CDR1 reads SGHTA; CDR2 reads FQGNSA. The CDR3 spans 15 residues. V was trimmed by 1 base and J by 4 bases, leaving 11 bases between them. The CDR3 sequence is CASSLVGGGNQPQHF. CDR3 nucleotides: TGTGCCAGCAGCTTAGTGGGGGGGGGAAATCAGCCCCAGCATTTT.

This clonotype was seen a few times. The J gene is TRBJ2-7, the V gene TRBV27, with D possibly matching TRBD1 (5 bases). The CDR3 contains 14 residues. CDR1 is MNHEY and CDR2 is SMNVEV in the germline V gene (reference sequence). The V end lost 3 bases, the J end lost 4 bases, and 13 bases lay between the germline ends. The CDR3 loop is CASSFFPGRYEQYF. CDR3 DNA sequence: TGTGCCAGCAGTTTTTTTCCAGGGCGATACGAGCAGTACTTC.